Listed here are 7 T cell receptor beta chains from one sample, sequenced in a study of spatial heterogeneity in lung cancer. TCRdb reanalysed the 5' RACE reads using MiXCR and keeps one entry per CDR3 protein. The sample includes over 90,000 distinct CDR3 sequences, under 9% of them seen just once. Time point given: sample taken at primary tumor resection. Frozen PBMC, nontumor lung or tumor provided whole RNA, which was sequenced unsorted. Specimen: PBMCs, collected at surgery. The receptors were sampled from a male donor with early-stage non-small cell lung cancer.

This clonotype was seen more than once but under ten times. This chain joins TRBV11-1 and TRBJ2-1, with 9 bases aligning to TRBD1. The germline CDR1 and CDR2 sequences are SGHAT and FQDESV (reference sequence). This CDR3 spans 15 amino acids. The V gene end was trimmed by 4 bases and the J gene end by 5 bases; junction bases not matched to a gene: 6. CDR3 protein: CASSWDRVFDNEQFF. CDR3 sequence (DNA): TGTGCCAGCAGCTGGGACAGGGTGTTCGACAATGAGCAGTTCTTC.

At least ten counts were recorded for this clonotype. This rearrangement joins TRBV7-2 to TRBJ2-3; no clear D. There are 13 residues in the CDR3. In germline, CDR1 is SGHTA, CDR2 FQGNSA. Trimming took 2 bases from V and 6 from J, leaving 9 bases between them. The DNA of the CDR3 is TGTGCCAGCAGCTTAAATATGGCGGATACGCAGTATTTT. It encodes CASSLNMADTQYF.

The chain has TRBV4-2 and TRBJ1-5; TRBD1 is a possible D gene (5 bases). V lost 6 bases and J 7 bases, leaving 13 bases between the germline ends. This CDR3 region has 13 residues. The germline gives CDR1 LGHNA, CDR2 YNFKEQ. This chain's CDR3 is CASSPLWGQPQHF. The CDR3 DNA reads TGTGCCAGCAGTCCACTCTGGGGGCAGCCCCAGCATTTT.

The CDR3 loop is CASSQAYGTGNYEQYF. For the CDR3, the DNA is TGTGCCAGCAGCCAAGCTTACGGGACAGGGAACTACGAGCAGTACTTC. The chain links TRBV14 to TRBJ2-7; 9 positions agree with TRBD1. The germline gives CDR1 SGHDN, CDR2 FVKESK. V shed 1 base and J 3 bases; nucleotides not matched to a gene: 7. This CDR3 is 16 amino acids long. Full variable domain (missing parts from reference TRBV14 and TRBJ2-7): EAGVTQFPSHSVIEKGQTVTLRCDPISGHDNLYWYRRVMGKEIKFLLHFVKESKQDESGMPNNRFLAERTGGTYSTLKVQPAELEDSGVYFCASSQAYGTGNYEQYFGPGTRLTVT.

The V call is TRBV5-1, the J call TRBJ2-1, with TRBD1 identical over 9 bases. The germline V gene has CDR1 SGHRS and CDR2 YFSETQ. Unmatched junction bases numbered 12, after V lost 4 bases and J lost 10 bases. The CDR3 is 15 amino acids. CDR3 sequence: CASSVGPGQGREQFF. The CDR3, as DNA: TGCGCCAGCAGCGTGGGCCCGGGACAGGGCCGAGAGCAGTTCTTC.

This clonotype was observed at least ten times. V is TRBV6-2 or TRBV6-3 and J is TRBJ1-5; D is perhaps TRBD1 (5 bases). CDR1 MNHEY and CDR2 SVGEGT come from the germline V gene. With 7 bases removed from V and 1 base from J, the gap between germline ends came to 14 bases. CDR3 length: 15 residues. The CDR3: CASTRFQGSNQPQHF. CDR3 bases: TGTGCCAGCACCCGATTCCAGGGAAGCAATCAGCCCCAGCATTTT.

This clonotype appeared a few times. The chain couples TRBV20-1 to TRBJ1-5, with TRBD1 as a possible D gene (6 bases). The V end was cut by 2 bases, the J end by 6 bases, with 14 bases between. The CDR3 is 14 amino acids. CDR1 is DFQATT, CDR2 SNEGSKA, per germline (reference sequence). The CDR3 coding sequence is TGCAGTGCTAGACCGCGGGGGGGCTCTCAGCCCCAGCATTTT. Its protein product is CSARPRGGSQPQHF.